Following are 15 T cell receptor beta chains from one sample sequenced in a study of blood T cell repertoires in COVID-19. Assay used: immunoSEQ multiplex PCR; TCRdb lists only in-frame clones, some missing. This table holds fewer than 60,000 clones, about 87% found once. Material for sequencing was peripheral blood. The receptors shown here come from a man aged 50 to 60 with acute or convalescent COVID-19.

The rearrangement uses TRBV19 and TRBJ1-4, with TRBD1 matching 10 bases. There are 16 residues in the CDR3. Unmatched junction bases numbered 3, after V lost 1 base and J lost 4 bases. Looked up from germline, CDR1 is LNHDA and CDR2 is SQIVND (reference sequence). CDR3 protein: CASSIGGQGDNEKLFF. Here the CDR3 DNA reads TGTGCCAGTAGTATAGGAGGACAGGGGGATAATGAAAAACTGTTTTTT.

This clone appeared a single time. The J gene is TRBJ2-3, the V gene TRBV5-1; 9 positions match TRBD2. Germline values: CDR1 SGHRS, CDR2 YFSETQ. V lost 3 bases and J lost 1; bases outside the gene matches: 6. There are 16 residues in the CDR3. The CDR3, as DNA: TGCGCCAGCAGCTGGGGAGCGGGGGGCCGCACAGATACGCAGTATTTT. It codes for CASSWGAGGRTDTQYF.

This clone is medium-sized by share. The chain carries TRBV27 and TRBJ2-7, with 7 bases lining up with TRBD2. CDR3 length: 14 amino acids. V gave up 3 bases and J gave up 0 bases; unmatched junction bases: 2. Germline V lookup: CDR1 MNHEY, CDR2 SMNVEV (reference sequence). The chain's CDR3 is CASSLAGVSYEQYF. The CDR3 DNA reads as TGTGCCAGCAGTTTGGCGGGAGTCTCCTACGAGCAGTACTTC.

The CDR3 nucleotides are TGTGCCAGCAGCTTAGCCAACAGCCATTCACCCCTCCACTTT. This sequence encodes CASSLANSHSPLHF. The chain employs TRBV7-9 and TRBJ1-6; D ambiguous. The germline CDR1 and CDR2 sequences are SEHNR and FQNEAQ (reference sequence). CDR3 length equals 14 residues. Trimming shortened V by 0 bases and J by 8 bases, and 8 bases separated the two germline ends.

This rearrangement joins TRBV5-5 to TRBJ1-5; the D gene is possibly TRBD1 (5 bases). Germline-derived CDR1 and CDR2 are SGHKS and YYEKEE (reference sequence). V was cut by 4 bases and J by 4 bases, with 24 bases left in between. This CDR3 is built from 18 residues. CDR3: CASSEVGVGRGPNQPQHF. CDR3 DNA: TGTGCCAGCAGCGAGGTAGGAGTGGGGCGCGGCCCTAATCAGCCCCAGCATTTT. Based on the CDR3 plus reference TRBV5-5 and TRBJ1-5, the full variable domain is DAGVTQSPTHLIKTRGQQVTLRCSPISGHKSVSWYQQVLGQGPQFIFQYYEKEERGRGNFPDRFSARQFPNYSSELNVNALLLGDSALYLCASSEVGVGRGPNQPQHFGDGTRLSIL.

V is TRBV7-8 and J is TRBJ1-1; D may be TRBD1 (5 bases). Germline CDR1 SGHVS, CDR2 FQNEAQ. There are 14 residues in the CDR3. The V and J ends lost 1 base and 6 bases respectively, with 12 bases between them. CDR3 region: CASSLVQGDAEAFF. The DNA of the CDR3 is TGTGCCAGCAGCTTAGTGCAGGGCGACGCTGAAGCTTTCTTT.

The rearrangement links TRBV7-9 to TRBJ2-1; 9 bases line up with TRBD2. Germline V CDR1 and CDR2: SEHNR, FQNEAQ (reference sequence). J lost 9 bases, V lost 1 base, and 7 bases had no gene match. This CDR3 has 15 residues. The CDR3 coding sequence is TGTGCCAGCAGCTTAGTGGCGGGAGGGCCTTCTGAGCAGTTCTTC. Translated: CASSLVAGGPSEQFF.

This CDR3 reads CASSLTGTENQPQHF. CDR3 in DNA: TGTGCCAGCAGTCTCACCGGGACAGAGAATCAGCCCCAGCATTTT. V and J are TRBV2 and TRBJ1-5, with 7 bases aligning to TRBD1. Germline assignment: CDR1 SNHLY and CDR2 FYNNEI. The trim removed 5 bases at V and 4 bases at J, leaving 8 bases unmatched. This CDR3 spans 15 amino acids.

The V and J genes are TRBV4-2 and TRBJ2-5; possible D gene TRBD2, 6 bases. Germline lookup yields CDR1 LGHNA and CDR2 YNFKEQ. V shed 1 base and J shed 5 bases, with 17 bases lying between them. The CDR3 runs to 16 residues. The CDR3 loop reads CASSQVGGVGGETQYF. The DNA of the CDR3 is TGTGCCAGCAGCCAAGTCGGGGGAGTCGGAGGTGAGACCCAGTACTTC.

V usage is TRBV12-3 or TRBV12-4 and J usage is TRBJ1-3; D is uncertain. With 5 bases removed from V and 4 bases from J, the gap between germline ends came to 3 bases. This CDR3 is 11 amino acids long. The CDR3 sequence: CASSLGNTIYF. The CDR3 DNA is TGTGCCAGCAGTCTAGGAAACACCATATATTTT.

The rearrangement uses TRBV30 and TRBJ1-1; maybe TRBD1 (6 bases). Trimming pared 2 bases from V and 11 bases from J, leaving 15 bases between. Germline V gene data show CDR1 as GTSNPN and CDR2 as SVGIG (reference sequence). This CDR3 has 12 residues. In DNA form, the CDR3 reads TGTGCCTGGAGTTTCATGGCAGGGGACGCTTTCTTT. This encodes CAWSFMAGDAFF.

V and J are TRBV4-2 and TRBJ1-2; D uncertain. The germline V gene has CDR1 LGHNA and CDR2 YNFKEQ. The CDR3 is made up of 13 amino acids. V lost 0 bases to trimming and J lost 4 bases, with 6 bases between them. The DNA of the CDR3 is TGTGCCAGCAGCCAAGATATCGGCTATGGCTACACCTTC. This encodes CASSQDIGYGYTF.

This clone was detected only a few times. V and J are TRBV7-9 and TRBJ1-4; the match to TRBD1 covers 7 bases. The length of the CDR3 is 15 residues. Germline trimming cut 2 bases from V and 5 bases from J; bases unmatched to any gene: 5. CDR1 is SEHNR and CDR2 is FQNEAQ in the germline V gene (reference sequence). The CDR3 protein is CASSLNRDRNEKLFF. In DNA form, the CDR3 reads TGTGCCAGCAGCTTAAACCGGGACAGAAATGAAAAACTGTTTTTT.

A single count supports this clone. The CDR3 sequence: CASSEQGMAFF. For the CDR3, the DNA is TGTGCCAGCAGTGAACAGGGTATGGCTTTCTTT. The J gene is TRBJ1-1, the V gene TRBV12-3 or TRBV12-4; tentative D call: TRBD1 (6 bases). This CDR3 is 11 amino acids long. V was pared by 5 bases and J by 11 bases, with 12 bases between.

The chain carries TRBV11-3 and TRBJ1-1; D remains unclear. This CDR3 spans 13 amino acids. Trimming stripped 3 bases from V and 3 bases from J, with 8 bases between. The germline gives CDR1 SGHNT, CDR2 YENEEA. The DNA for the CDR3 is TGTGCCAGCAGCTTCTACCCCGACACTGAAGCTTTCTTT. Amino acid sequence: CASSFYPDTEAFF.